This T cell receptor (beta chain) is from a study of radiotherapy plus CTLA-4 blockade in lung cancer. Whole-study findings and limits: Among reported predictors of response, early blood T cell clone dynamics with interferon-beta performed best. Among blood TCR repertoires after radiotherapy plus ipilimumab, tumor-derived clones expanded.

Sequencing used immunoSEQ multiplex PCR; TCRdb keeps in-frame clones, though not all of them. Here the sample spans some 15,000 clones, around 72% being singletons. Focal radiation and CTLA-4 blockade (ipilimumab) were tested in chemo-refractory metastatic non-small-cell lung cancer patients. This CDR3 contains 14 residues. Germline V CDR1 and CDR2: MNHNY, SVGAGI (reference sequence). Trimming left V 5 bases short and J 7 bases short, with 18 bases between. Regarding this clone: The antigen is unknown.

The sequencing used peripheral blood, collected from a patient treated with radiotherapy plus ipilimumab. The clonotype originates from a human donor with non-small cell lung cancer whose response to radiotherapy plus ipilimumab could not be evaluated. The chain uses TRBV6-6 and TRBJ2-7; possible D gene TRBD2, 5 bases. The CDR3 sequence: CASSAERDWREQYF. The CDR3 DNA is TGTGCCAGCAGTGCCGAGCGTGACTGGAGGGAGCAGTACTTC.